This TCR beta chain is from a study of CD8 T cells in ankylosing spondylitis. This clonotype was recorded at least ten times. Antigen specificity is unknown. The junction does not match germline at one end; this may be a read error. This CDR3 is built from 13 residues. CDR1 LGHDT and CDR2 YNNKEL come from the germline V gene (reference sequence). General observations from the study: Seemingly characteristic of ankylosing spondylitis blood was a TCR beta motif consisting of 7 or 8 highly homologous variants. Reportedly, significant enrichment of disease-linked clones occurred in matched ankylosing spondylitis synovial fluid.

For TCR beta, libraries came from quantitative 5'-RACE with molecular barcodes. TCRdb reanalysed the 5' RACE reads using MiXCR and keeps one entry per CDR3 protein. Of about 350,000 distinct CDR3 sequences detected, 20% appear once; the ten largest clones hold around 13%. The J gene is TRBJ2-2, the V gene TRBV3-1; D call uncertain. Sequencing input: blood, either unsorted or a sorted T cell fraction (not recorded which). The receptor comes from a male donor with ankylosing spondylitis or in good health (not recorded which). CDR3 bases: TGCGCCAGCAGCCAAGAGAACACCGGGGAGCTGTTTTTT. Translation: CASSQENTGELFF.